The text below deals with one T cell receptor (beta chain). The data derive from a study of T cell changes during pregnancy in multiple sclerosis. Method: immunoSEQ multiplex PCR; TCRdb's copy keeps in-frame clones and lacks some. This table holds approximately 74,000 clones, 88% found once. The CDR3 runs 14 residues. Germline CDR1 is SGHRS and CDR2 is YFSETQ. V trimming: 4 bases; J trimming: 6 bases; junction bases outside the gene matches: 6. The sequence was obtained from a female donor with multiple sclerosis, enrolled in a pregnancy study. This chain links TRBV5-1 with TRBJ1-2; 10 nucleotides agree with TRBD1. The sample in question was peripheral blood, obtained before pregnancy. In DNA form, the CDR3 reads TGCGCCAGCAGCCTGGGACAGGGGCCTGATGGCTACACCTTC. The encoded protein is CASSLGQGPDGYTF.